This T cell receptor beta chain was found in a study of T cell clonotyping in hematopoietic cell transplantation. As for the study in general: Cytoreduction preceded collection of pretransplant recipient samples. Study outcomes and limitations: After transplant, recipient diversity fell while pathologically expanded clonotypes grew through day 180. Broader posttransplant TCR repertoire diversity was predicted by graft donor and pretransplant recipient Inverse Simpson Index values.

Indicated time point: recipient sample about 28 days before transplant, after cytoreduction. Blood collection times were about day -28 and days 30, 100, 180 posttransplant. With regard to this clone: Its antigen is still unknown.

This CDR3 comprises 15 residues. Trimming took 3 bases from V and 2 from J, leaving 14 bases between them. The germline CDR1 and CDR2 sequences are MNHEY and SVGAGI. Assay: immunoSEQ multiplex PCR; the TCRdb copy retains only in-frame clones and omits some. The table shows 49,000 or so clones, with roughly 85% occurring only once. The TCR was taken from a man in his 60s with myelodysplastic syndrome. Some clones in this sample may be carry-over from other donors' samples. The chain joins TRBV6-5 to TRBJ2-7; D could derive from TRBD1 or TRBD2 (6 bases each). This material consisted of peripheral blood mononuclear cells, taken before stem cell transplant. The CDR3 region has the DNA TGTGCCAGCAGTTATTCATCGGGGGCAGCCTACGAGCAGTACTTC. As protein: CASSYSSGAAYEQYF.